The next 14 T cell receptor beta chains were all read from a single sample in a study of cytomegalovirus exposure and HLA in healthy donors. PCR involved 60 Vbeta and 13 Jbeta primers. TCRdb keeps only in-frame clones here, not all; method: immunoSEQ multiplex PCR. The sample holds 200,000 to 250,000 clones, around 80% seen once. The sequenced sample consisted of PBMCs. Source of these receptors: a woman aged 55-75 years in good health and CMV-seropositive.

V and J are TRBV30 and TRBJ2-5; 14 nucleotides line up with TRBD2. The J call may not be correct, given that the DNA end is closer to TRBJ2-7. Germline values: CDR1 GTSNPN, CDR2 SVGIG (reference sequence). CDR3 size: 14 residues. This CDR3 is CALTTSGRAYEQYF. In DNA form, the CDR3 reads TGTGCCTTAACGACTAGCGGGAGGGCCTACGAGCAGTACTTC.

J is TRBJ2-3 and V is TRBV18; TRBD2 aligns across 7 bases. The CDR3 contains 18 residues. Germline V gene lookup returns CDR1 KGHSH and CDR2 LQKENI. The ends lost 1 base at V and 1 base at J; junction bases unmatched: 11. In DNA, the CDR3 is TGTGCCAGCTCACCACGCAGCGAATCGAGCGGGGGCACAGATACGCAGTATTTT. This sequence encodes CASSPRSESSGGTDTQYF.

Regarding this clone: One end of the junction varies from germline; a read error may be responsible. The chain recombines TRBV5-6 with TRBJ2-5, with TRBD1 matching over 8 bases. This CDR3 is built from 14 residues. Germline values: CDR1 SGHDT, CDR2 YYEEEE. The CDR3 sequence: CASSLGQVYETQYF. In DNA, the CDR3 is TGTGCCAGCAGTTTGGGACAGGTCTATGAGACCCAGTACTTC.

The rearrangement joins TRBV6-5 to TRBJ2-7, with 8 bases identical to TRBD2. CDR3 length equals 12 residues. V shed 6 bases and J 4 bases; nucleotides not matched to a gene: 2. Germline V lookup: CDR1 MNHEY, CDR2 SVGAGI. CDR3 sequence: CASSPGGYEQYF. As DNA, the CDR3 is TGTGCCAGCAGCCCGGGGGGGTACGAGCAGTACTTC.

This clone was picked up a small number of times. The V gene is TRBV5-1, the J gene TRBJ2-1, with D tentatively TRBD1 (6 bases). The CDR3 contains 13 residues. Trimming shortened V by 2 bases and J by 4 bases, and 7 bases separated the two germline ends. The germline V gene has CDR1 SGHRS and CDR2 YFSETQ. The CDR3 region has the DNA TGCGCCAGCAGCTTAGGGGGATACAATGAGCAGTTCTTC. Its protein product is CASSLGGYNEQFF.

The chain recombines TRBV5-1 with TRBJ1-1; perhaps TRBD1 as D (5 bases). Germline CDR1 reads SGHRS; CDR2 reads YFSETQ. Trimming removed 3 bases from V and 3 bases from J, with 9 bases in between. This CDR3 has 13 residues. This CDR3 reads CASSSQGDTEAFF. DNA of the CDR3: TGCGCCAGCAGCTCGCAGGGCGACACTGAAGCTTTCTTT.

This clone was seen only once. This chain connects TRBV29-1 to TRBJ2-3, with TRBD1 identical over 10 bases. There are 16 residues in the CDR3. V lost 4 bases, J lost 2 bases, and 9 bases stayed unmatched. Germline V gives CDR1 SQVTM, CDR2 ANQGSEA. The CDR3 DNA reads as TGCAGCGTTGCTGGTTGGACAGGGGGTCCCACAGATACGCAGTATTTT. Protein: CSVAGWTGGPTDTQYF.

The CDR3 spells CASSVETGGQHEQFF. CDR3 in DNA: TGTGCCAGCAGTGTAGAAACGGGGGGGCAACATGAGCAGTTCTTC. The chain combines TRBV6-1 with TRBJ2-1; 8 bases are shared with TRBD2. This CDR3 is built from 15 residues. V shed 4 bases and J 8 bases; nucleotides not matched to a gene: 10. Germline CDR1 and CDR2: MNHNS and SASEGT.

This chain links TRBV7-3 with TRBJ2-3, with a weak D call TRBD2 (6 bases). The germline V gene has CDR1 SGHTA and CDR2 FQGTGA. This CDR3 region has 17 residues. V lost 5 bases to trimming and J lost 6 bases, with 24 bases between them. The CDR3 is CASSQTALAFLGDTQYF. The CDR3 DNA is TGTGCCAGCAGCCAAACCGCCCTAGCGTTCTTGGGGGATACGCAGTATTTT. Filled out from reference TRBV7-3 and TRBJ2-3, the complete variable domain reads GAGVSQTPSNKVTEKGKYVELRCDPISGHTALYWYRQSLGQGPEFLIYFQGTGAADDSGLPNDRFFAVRPEGSVSTLKIQRTERGDSAVYLCASSQTALAFLGDTQYFGPGTRLTVL.

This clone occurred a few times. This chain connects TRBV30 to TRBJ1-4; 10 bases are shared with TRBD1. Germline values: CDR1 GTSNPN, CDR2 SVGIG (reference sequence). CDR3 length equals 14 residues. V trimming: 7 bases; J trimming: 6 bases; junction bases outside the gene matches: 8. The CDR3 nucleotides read TGTGCCTTACAGACAGGGGGCGGAGATGAAAAACTGTTTTTT. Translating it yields CALQTGGGDEKLFF.

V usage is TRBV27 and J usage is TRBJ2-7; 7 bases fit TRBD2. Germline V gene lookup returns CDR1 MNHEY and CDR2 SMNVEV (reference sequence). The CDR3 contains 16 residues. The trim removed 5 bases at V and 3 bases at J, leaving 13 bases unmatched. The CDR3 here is CASSGTWGTKVYEQYF. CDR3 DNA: TGTGCCAGCAGTGGTACTTGGGGGACTAAAGTCTACGAGCAGTACTTC.

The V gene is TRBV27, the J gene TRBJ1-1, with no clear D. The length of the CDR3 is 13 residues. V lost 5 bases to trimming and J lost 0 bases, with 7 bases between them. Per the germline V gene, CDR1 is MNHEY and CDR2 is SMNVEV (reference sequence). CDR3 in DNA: TGTGCCAGCAGTGGCAACATGAACACTGAAGCTTTCTTT. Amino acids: CASSGNMNTEAFF.

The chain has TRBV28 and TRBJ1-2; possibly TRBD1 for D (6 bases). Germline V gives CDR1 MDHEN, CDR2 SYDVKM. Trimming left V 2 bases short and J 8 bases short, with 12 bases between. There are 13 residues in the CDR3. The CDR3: CASSLAGARGYTF. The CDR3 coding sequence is TGTGCCAGCAGTTTAGCAGGGGCGCGGGGCTACACCTTC.

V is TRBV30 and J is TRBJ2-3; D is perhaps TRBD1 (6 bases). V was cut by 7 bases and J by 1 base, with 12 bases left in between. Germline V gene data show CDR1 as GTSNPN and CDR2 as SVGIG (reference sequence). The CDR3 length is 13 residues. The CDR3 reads CAFRGIGTDTQYF. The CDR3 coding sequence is TGTGCCTTCAGGGGTATCGGCACAGATACGCAGTATTTT.